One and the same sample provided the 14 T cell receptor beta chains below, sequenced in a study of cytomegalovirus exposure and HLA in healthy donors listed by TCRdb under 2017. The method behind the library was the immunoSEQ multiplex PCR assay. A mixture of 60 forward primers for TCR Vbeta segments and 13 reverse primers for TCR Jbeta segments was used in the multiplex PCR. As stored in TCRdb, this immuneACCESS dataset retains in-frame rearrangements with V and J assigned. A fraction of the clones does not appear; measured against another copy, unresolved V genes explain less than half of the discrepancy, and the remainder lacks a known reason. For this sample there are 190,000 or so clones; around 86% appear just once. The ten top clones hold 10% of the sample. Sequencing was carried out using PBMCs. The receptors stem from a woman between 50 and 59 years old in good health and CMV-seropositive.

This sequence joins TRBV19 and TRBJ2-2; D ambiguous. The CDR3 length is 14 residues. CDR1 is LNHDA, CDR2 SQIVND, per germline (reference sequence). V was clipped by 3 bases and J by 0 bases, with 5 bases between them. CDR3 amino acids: CASSIRTNTGELFF. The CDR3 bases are TGTGCCAGTAGTATTCGTACGAACACCGGGGAGCTGTTTTTT.

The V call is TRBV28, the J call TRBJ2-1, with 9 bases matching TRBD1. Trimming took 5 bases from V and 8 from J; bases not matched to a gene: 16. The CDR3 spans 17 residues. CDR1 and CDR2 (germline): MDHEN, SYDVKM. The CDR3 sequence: CASSTRRPGQGLHEQFF. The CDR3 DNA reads TGTGCCAGCAGTACGCGAAGGCCGGGACAGGGTTTGCATGAGCAGTTCTTC.

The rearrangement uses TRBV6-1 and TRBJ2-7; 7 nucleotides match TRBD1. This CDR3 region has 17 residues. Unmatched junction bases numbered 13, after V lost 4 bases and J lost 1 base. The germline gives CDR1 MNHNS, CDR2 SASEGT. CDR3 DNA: TGTGCCAGCAGTGCCACAAGAATGACAGGGACATCCTACGAGCAGTACTTC. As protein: CASSATRMTGTSYEQYF.

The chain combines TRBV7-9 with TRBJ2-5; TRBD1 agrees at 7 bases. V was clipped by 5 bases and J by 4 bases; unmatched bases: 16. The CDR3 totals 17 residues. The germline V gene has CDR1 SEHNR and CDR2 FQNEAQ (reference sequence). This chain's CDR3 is CASSPQDRLGYRETQYF. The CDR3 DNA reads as TGTGCCAGCAGCCCCCAGGACAGGCTGGGCTACAGAGAGACCCAGTACTTC.

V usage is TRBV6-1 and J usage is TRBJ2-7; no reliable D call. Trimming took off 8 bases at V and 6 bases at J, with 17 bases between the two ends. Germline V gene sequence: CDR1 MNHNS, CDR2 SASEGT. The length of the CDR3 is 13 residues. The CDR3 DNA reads TGTGCCAGCTCGCCCCCCCCGCGTGCCGAGCAGTACTTC. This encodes CASSPPPRAEQYF.

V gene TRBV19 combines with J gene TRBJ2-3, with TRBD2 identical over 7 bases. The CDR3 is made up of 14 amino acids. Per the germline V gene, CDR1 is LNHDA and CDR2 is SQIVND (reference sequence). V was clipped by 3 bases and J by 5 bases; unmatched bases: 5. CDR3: CASSIGGGQDTQYF. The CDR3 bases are TGTGCCAGTAGTATTGGGGGAGGGCAAGATACGCAGTATTTT.

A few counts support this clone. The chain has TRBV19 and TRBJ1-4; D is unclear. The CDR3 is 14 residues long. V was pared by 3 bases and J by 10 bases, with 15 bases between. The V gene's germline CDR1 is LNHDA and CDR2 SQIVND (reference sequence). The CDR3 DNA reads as TGTGCCAGTAGTATCCGAGGGTATTACGGAAAACTGTTTTTT. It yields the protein CASSIRGYYGKLFF.

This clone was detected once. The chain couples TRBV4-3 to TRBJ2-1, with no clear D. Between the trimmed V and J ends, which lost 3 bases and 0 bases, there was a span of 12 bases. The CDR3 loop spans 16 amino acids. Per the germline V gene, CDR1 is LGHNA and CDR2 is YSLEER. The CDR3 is CASSHGDSSSYNEQFF. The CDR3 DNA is TGCGCCAGCAGCCATGGAGACTCGAGCTCCTACAATGAGCAGTTCTTC.

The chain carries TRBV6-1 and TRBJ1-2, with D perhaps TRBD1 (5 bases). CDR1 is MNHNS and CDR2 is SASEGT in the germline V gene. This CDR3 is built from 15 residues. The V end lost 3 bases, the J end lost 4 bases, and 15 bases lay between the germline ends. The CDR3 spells CASSEWGRLSYGYTF. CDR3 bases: TGTGCCAGCAGTGAGTGGGGCAGGCTCAGCTATGGCTACACCTTC.

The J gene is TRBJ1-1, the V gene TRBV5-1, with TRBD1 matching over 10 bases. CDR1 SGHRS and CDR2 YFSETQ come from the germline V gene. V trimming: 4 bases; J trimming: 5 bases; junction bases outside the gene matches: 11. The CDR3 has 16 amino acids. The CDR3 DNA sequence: TGCGCCAGCAGCCCAGGACAGGGGGTTTCGTTAACTGAAGCTTTCTTT. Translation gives CASSPGQGVSLTEAFF.

Written as DNA, the CDR3 is TGTGCCAGCAGCTTGCCGGACAGGCCGGAGGGCTACACCTTC. Its translation is CASSLPDRPEGYTF. The genes are TRBV5-6 and TRBJ1-2; 7 positions agree with TRBD1. This CDR3 comprises 14 residues. Trimming removed 1 base from V and 8 bases from J; junction bases left unmatched: 8. Per germline, CDR1 SGHDT and CDR2 YYEEEE.

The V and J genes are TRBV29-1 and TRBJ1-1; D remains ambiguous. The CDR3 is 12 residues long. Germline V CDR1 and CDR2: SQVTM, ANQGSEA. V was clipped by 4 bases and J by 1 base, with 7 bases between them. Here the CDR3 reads CSVAQANTEAFF. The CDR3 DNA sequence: TGCAGCGTTGCGCAGGCGAACACTGAAGCTTTCTTT. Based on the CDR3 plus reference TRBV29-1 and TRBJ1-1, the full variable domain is SAVISQKPSRDICQRGTSLTIQCQVDSQVTMMFWYRQQPGQSLTLIATANQGSEATYESGFVIDKFPISRPNLTFSTLTVSNMSPEDSSIYLCSVAQANTEAFFGQGTRLTVV.

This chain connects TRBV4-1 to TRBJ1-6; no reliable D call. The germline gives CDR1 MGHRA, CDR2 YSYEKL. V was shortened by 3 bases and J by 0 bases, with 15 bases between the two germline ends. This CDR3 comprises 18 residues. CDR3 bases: TGCGCCAGCAGCCAGGAGGCGGAAGGGAGCTCCTATAATTCACCCCTCCACTTT. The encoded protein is CASSQEAEGSSYNSPLHF.

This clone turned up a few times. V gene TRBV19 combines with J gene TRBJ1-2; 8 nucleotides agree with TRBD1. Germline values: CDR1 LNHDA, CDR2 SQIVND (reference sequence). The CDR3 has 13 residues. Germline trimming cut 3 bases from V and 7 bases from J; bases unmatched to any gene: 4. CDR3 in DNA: TGTGCCAGTAGTATCGGGACAGGACCTGGCTACACCTTC. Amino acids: CASSIGTGPGYTF.